A single T cell receptor (beta chain) is shown here with its context. Other nucleotide sequences from this sample produce the same CDR3. Authors' methods: Reference gene primer amplification gave estimated nucleated cell counts. Clones were sequenced by immunoSEQ multiplex PCR, and TCRdb holds only the in-frame ones, with some missing. For V, J and clone size, that table is used; D and trimming come from the DNA. This table holds around 270,000 clones, around 89% found once. This sample was taken from a study of blood T cell repertoires in COVID-19. Study in general: Whether acute or convalescent, the COVID-19 samples came from the United States, Italy and Spain. Nucleic acid was either cDNA or gDNA, and it came from T cells, B-cell-depleted T cells, or PBMCs.

This TCR came from a man aged 35 to 55 with acute or convalescent COVID-19. Sequencing was performed on peripheral blood.

The CDR3 DNA reads as TGTGCCAGCCGGGGGGACAGGGGAAATTCACCCCTCCACTTT. This translates into CASRGDRGNSPLHF. The chain links TRBV2 to TRBJ1-6; 10 nucleotides agree with TRBD1. This CDR3 has 14 amino acids. The germline gives CDR1 SNHLY, CDR2 FYNNEI. V trimming: 8 bases; J trimming: 7 bases; junction bases outside the gene matches: 5.